Below are 16 T cell receptor beta chains sequenced from a single sample in a study of blood T cell repertoires in COVID-19. Assay used: immunoSEQ multiplex PCR; TCRdb lists only in-frame clones, some missing. The sample gives hundreds of thousands of clones, more than 75% of which show up once; roughly 3.5% is in the top ten. Material for sequencing was PBMCs or T cells enriched from blood (not recorded which). Receptors originate from a woman aged 40 to 49 with acute COVID-19.

The rearrangement uses TRBV19 and TRBJ2-1, with 10 bases lining up with TRBD2. The CDR3 has 17 amino acids. V was pared by 3 bases and J by 4 bases, with 9 bases of the junction left unmatched. Looked up from germline, CDR1 is LNHDA and CDR2 is SQIVND (reference sequence). The CDR3 nucleotides read TGTGCCAGTAGTATGAACAGTGGAGCGGGAGGGTACAATGAGCAGTTCTTC. Its translation: CASSMNSGAGGYNEQFF.

This chain joins TRBV28 and TRBJ1-1; D is possibly TRBD1 (5 bases). The germline CDR1 and CDR2 sequences are MDHEN and SYDVKM. The CDR3 has 16 amino acids. V shed 5 bases and J shed 5 bases, with 21 bases lying between them. The CDR3 region is CASSGGGALRQTEAFF. In DNA form, the CDR3 reads TGTGCCAGCAGTGGGGGAGGGGCGCTCCGGCAGACTGAAGCTTTCTTT.

The chain uses TRBV5-1 and TRBJ2-2; D call uncertain. Deletions cut 7 bases from V and 1 base from J, with 5 bases between. This CDR3 is built from 12 residues. Germline-derived CDR1 and CDR2 are SGHRS and YFSETQ. CDR3 in amino acids: CASSGNTGELFF. CDR3 coding DNA: TGCGCCAGCTCAGGGAACACCGGGGAGCTGTTTTTT.

The count of this clone is one. This rearrangement joins TRBV6-1 to TRBJ1-2; TRBD1 matches 10 bases. J lost 4 bases, V lost 2 bases, and 4 bases had no gene match. The CDR3 runs to 15 residues. Germline V CDR1 and CDR2: MNHNS, SASEGT. The DNA of the CDR3 is TGTGCCAGCAGTGAACCGACAGGGGGCACCTATGGCTACACCTTC. This translates into CASSEPTGGTYGYTF.

About this clone: Distinct nucleotide sequences in the sample also encode this CDR3. The V and J genes are TRBV10-1 and TRBJ2-1; 12 bases match TRBD2. The CDR3 spans 13 residues. Germline CDR1 and CDR2: WNHNN and SYGVQD (reference sequence). With V trimmed by 2 bases and J by 10 bases, 0 bases remained unmatched. CDR3 coding DNA: TGCGCCAGCAGTGAGGGACTAGCGGGGGAGCAGTTCTTC. Translated: CASSEGLAGEQFF.

The sample holds one count of this clone. The chain couples TRBV4-1 to TRBJ2-7; D may be TRBD1 (6 bases). The V gene lost 2 bases and the J gene lost 5 bases, with 13 bases spanning the gap. Per germline, CDR1 MGHRA and CDR2 YSYEKL. CDR3 length: 14 amino acids. CDR3 sequence (DNA): TGCGCCAGCAGCCAACAACCAGGGGACCACGAGCAGTACTTC. Translated: CASSQQPGDHEQYF.

This chain uses TRBV7-2 with TRBJ2-2; no reliable D call. CDR1 is SGHTA, CDR2 FQGNSA, per germline. Trimming pared 2 bases from V and 3 bases from J, leaving 7 bases between. This CDR3 comprises 14 residues. Written as DNA, the CDR3 is TGTGCCAGCAGCTTAAGCTTCCACACCGGGGAGCTGTTTTTT. Its protein product is CASSLSFHTGELFF.

The chain joins TRBV7-8 to TRBJ1-5, with 7 bases identical to TRBD1. CDR1 and CDR2 from the germline V gene are SGHVS and FQNEAQ. V was pared by 5 bases and J by 2 bases, with 6 bases of the junction left unmatched. The CDR3 sequence is 15 residues long. The CDR3 sequence: CASSRRGTGNQPQHF. For the CDR3, the DNA is TGTGCCAGCAGCCGAAGGGGGACAGGCAATCAGCCCCAGCATTTT.

V and J are TRBV27 and TRBJ1-4; 7 bases agree with TRBD1. This CDR3 has 14 residues. V was pared by 1 base and J by 8 bases, with 4 bases of the junction left unmatched. Germline CDR1 MNHEY, CDR2 SMNVEV (reference sequence). CDR3 residues: CASSLLWDSEKLFF. In nucleotides, the CDR3 is TGTGCCAGCAGTTTATTGTGGGACAGCGAAAAACTGTTTTTT. The entire variable domain, with the rest obtained from reference TRBV27 and TRBJ1-4, is as follows: EAQVTQNPRYLITVTGKKLTVTCSQNMNHEYMSWYRQDPGLGLRQIYYSMNVEVTDKGDVPEGYKVSRKEKRNFPLILESPSPNQTSLYFCASSLLWDSEKLFFGSGTQLSVL.

The chain uses TRBV7-3 and TRBJ2-5; TRBD2 might be the D (5 bases). Germline V gene lookup returns CDR1 SGHTA and CDR2 FQGTGA. This CDR3 has 13 amino acids. Between the trimmed V and J ends, which lost 4 bases and 7 bases, there was a span of 13 bases. The CDR3 loop reads CASSSPSEGTQYF. CDR3 bases: TGTGCCAGCAGCTCCCCGTCCGAGGGGACCCAGTACTTC.

The chain joins TRBV2 to TRBJ1-2; D possibly corresponds to TRBD1 (6 bases). Germline V gene sequence: CDR1 SNHLY, CDR2 FYNNEI. The CDR3 contains 13 residues. V was trimmed by 8 bases and J by 4 bases, leaving 14 bases between them. The CDR3 region has the DNA TGTGCCAGCGGAGTCGGGACACCCTATGGCTACACCTTC. Translation: CASGVGTPYGYTF.

The rearrangement uses TRBV6-5 and TRBJ2-2, with a tentative D call TRBD2 (6 bases). Trimming removed 8 bases from V and 5 bases from J, with 12 bases in between. The CDR3 is made up of 13 amino acids. CDR1 is MNHEY, CDR2 SVGAGI, per germline. The CDR3 DNA reads TGTGCCAGCGGAGGGGCGCGAACCGGGGAGCTGTTTTTT. It encodes CASGGARTGELFF.

The chain employs TRBV27 and TRBJ2-3; the D gene is possibly TRBD2 (7 bases). The CDR3 sequence is 16 residues long. In germline, CDR1 is MNHEY, CDR2 SMNVEV (reference sequence). The V gene lost 6 bases and the J gene lost 0 bases, with 16 bases spanning the gap. The CDR3 bases are TGTGCCAGCAGCCTTCGGGGGGCCCCTAGCACAGATACGCAGTATTTT. Protein product: CASSLRGAPSTDTQYF.

The chain couples TRBV29-1 to TRBJ1-4; 8 bases are shared with TRBD1. Germline V gene data show CDR1 as SQVTM and CDR2 as ANQGSEA. CDR3 size: 15 residues. Losses at the gene ends were 1 base for V and 6 bases for J; bases not matched to a gene: 7. The CDR3 sequence is CSVEGAETGDEKLFF. For the CDR3, the DNA is TGCAGCGTTGAAGGAGCGGAGACAGGGGATGAAAAACTGTTTTTT.

The V call is TRBV11-3, the J call TRBJ1-4, with D unresolved. The germline V gene encodes CDR1 SGHNT and CDR2 YENEEA. V dropped 0 bases and J dropped 7 bases, with 3 bases sitting between them. The CDR3 extends over 12 amino acids. The CDR3, as DNA: TGTGCCAGCAGCTTAGACTCTGAAAAACTGTTTTTT. Its protein product is CASSLDSEKLFF.

This chain uses TRBV15 with TRBJ2-7; D is possibly TRBD1 (6 bases). CDR1 and CDR2 (germline): LNHNV, YYDKDF (reference sequence). The ends were cut back, 5 bases at V and 2 bases at J, with 13 bases in the middle. The CDR3 length is 14 residues. In DNA, the CDR3 is TGTGCCACCAGCGCCCGGGACAACACCTACGAGCAGTACTTC. Protein sequence: CATSARDNTYEQYF.